This T cell receptor beta chain was obtained from a study of T cells after yellow fever vaccination. Findings of the study overall: Booster samples showed a return of most primary-vaccination clones (roughly 96% CD4, about 87% CD8).

This clonotype was counted many times. As yet, its antigen is unknown. TCRdb ran MiXCR on the 5' RACE reads and lists one entry per CDR3 protein. The table includes 200,000 to 250,000 distinct CDR3 sequences, 6% to 7.5% detected once. The receptor comes from a man under 40 who received the YFV17D yellow fever vaccine. The sequencing used CD4+ T cells sorted from PBMCs, collected 15 days after the yellow fever booster vaccination.

The CDR3 DNA is TGTGCCAGCAGCTTAAGCAGCGGGAACTACGAGCAGTACTTC. Amino acid sequence: CASSLSSGNYEQYF. The genes are TRBV7-2 and TRBJ2-7; 7 nucleotides align to TRBD2. Germline CDR1 SGHTA, CDR2 FQGNSA. This CDR3 is 14 amino acids long. The trim removed 2 bases at V and 3 bases at J, leaving 4 bases unmatched.